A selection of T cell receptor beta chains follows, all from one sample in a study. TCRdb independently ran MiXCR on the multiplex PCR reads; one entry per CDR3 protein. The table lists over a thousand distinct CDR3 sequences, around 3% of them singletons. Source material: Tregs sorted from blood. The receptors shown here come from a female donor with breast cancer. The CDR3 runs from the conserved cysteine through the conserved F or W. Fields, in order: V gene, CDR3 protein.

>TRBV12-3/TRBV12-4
CASSPDGTAFYGYTF
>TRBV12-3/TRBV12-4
CASSQRQGGEYNGYTF
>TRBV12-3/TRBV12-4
CASSQMVEGGGYTF
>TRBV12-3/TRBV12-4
CASRGGTAGLGYTF
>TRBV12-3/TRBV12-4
CASSLGSYTRDGYTF
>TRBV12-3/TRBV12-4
CASSRSTGSGGYTF
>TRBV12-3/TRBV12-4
CASSRGQGSGYTF
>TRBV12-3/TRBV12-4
CASSLSSGPYGYTF
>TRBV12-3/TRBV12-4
CASSSSGRSSYGYTF
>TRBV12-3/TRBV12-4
CASSITAAAYGYTF
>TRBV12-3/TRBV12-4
CASSIRRSLIGYTF
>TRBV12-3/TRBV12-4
CASSLRGDGNYGYTF
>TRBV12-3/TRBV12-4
CASSLEGRSSSNYGYTF
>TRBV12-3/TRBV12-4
CASSLTGVTGYTF
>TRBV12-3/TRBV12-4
CASSPPRGPNYGYTF
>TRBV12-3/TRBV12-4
CASNPGAGPANYGYTF
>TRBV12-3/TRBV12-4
CASSPRGEGGVKSYTF
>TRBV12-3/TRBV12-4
CASAETGEYGYTF
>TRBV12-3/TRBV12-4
CASSFRQAGYTF
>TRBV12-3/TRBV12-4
CASSLSGRGRNSYGYTF
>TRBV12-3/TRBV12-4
CASRLTGTYGYTF
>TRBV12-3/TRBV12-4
CASSSSPGDGYTF
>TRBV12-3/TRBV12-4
CASGLPGGGYTF
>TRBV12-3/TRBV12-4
CAGRQGVGYGYTF
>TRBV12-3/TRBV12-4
CASSHSDYGYTF
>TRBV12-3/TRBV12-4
CASSSTGAAEGYTF
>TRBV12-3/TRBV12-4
CASRTWQDSHGYTF
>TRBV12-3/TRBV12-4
CASSGPPLDYGYTF
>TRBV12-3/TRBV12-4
CASSLKGNYGYTF
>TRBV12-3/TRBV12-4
CASSFQARGYGYTF